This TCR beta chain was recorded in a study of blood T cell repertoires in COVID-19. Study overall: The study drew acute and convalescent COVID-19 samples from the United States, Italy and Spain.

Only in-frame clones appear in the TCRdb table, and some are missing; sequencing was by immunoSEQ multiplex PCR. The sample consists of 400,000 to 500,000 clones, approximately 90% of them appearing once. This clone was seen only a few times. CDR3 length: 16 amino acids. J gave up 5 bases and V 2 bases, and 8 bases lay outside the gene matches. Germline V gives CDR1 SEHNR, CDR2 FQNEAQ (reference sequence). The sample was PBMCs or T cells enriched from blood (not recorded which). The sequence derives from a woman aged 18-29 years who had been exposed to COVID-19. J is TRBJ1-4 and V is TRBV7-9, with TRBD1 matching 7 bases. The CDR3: CASSLFPTGANEKLFF. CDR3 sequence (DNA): TGTGCCAGCAGCTTATTTCCAACAGGGGCAAATGAAAAACTGTTTTTT. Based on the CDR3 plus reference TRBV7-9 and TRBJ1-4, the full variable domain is DTGVSQNPRHKITKRGQNVTFRCDPISEHNRLYWYRQTLGQGPEFLTYFQNEAQLEKSRLLSDRFSAERPKGSFSTLEIQRTEQGDSAMYLCASSLFPTGANEKLFFGSGTQLSVL.